Each of the 18 T cell receptor beta chains below was sequenced from the same sample in a study of T cell responses to AZD1222 COVID-19 vaccine. Sequencing was performed with immunoSEQ multiplex PCR; in TCRdb, only in-frame clones are kept and a portion is missing. The sample holds 160,000 or so clones, roughly 90% seen once. This material consisted of peripheral blood, taken 28 days after the second AZD1222 dose. The receptors were sampled from an adult who received the AZD1222 COVID-19 vaccine.

The chain uses TRBV5-1 and TRBJ1-1, with D unclear. Germline lookup yields CDR1 SGHRS and CDR2 YFSETQ. The CDR3 has 14 amino acids. The V and J ends lost 4 bases and 3 bases respectively, with 13 bases between them. The CDR3 nucleotides are TGCGCCAGCAGCCACCCCGACACTTACACTGAAGCTTTCTTT. Residues: CASSHPDTYTEAFF.

This rearrangement joins TRBV7-9 to TRBJ1-2, with 9 bases that match TRBD1. CDR1 is SEHNR and CDR2 is FQNEAQ in the germline V gene (reference sequence). J was trimmed by 3 bases and V by 6 bases; bases with no gene match: 8. CDR3 length: 15 residues. This chain's CDR3 is CASSPTGGGDYGYTF. CDR3 sequence (DNA): TGTGCCAGCAGTCCTACAGGGGGCGGTGACTATGGCTACACCTTC.

The V gene is TRBV5-1, the J gene TRBJ2-3, with D unresolved. Trimming pared 4 bases from V and 1 base from J, leaving 19 bases between. The CDR3 contains 17 residues. CDR1 and CDR2 from the germline V gene are SGHRS and YFSETQ. The CDR3 is CASSLRGFGPGTDTQYF. CDR3 in DNA: TGCGCCAGCAGCCTTAGAGGTTTCGGGCCTGGCACAGATACGCAGTATTTT.

The V call is TRBV10-1, the J call TRBJ2-7; 7 bases agree with TRBD1. J was trimmed by 1 base and V by 5 bases; bases with no gene match: 2. The CDR3 spans 13 residues. Germline-derived CDR1 and CDR2 are WNHNN and SYGVQD (reference sequence). CDR3 in DNA: TGCGCCAGCAGTTCGGGACAGTCCTACGAGCAGTACTTC. It is translated as CASSSGQSYEQYF.

The chain combines TRBV7-9 with TRBJ2-7; a weak D match, TRBD2 (5 bases). Germline V gene sequence: CDR1 SEHNR, CDR2 FQNEAQ (reference sequence). V was cut by 2 bases and J by 2 bases, with 13 bases left in between. This CDR3 is 15 amino acids long. The CDR3, as DNA: TGTGCCAGCAGCTTAATACCTCGAGGGACCTACGAGCAGTACTTC. It is translated as CASSLIPRGTYEQYF.

V usage is TRBV15 and J usage is TRBJ2-1; D is unresolved. Per germline, CDR1 LNHNV and CDR2 YYDKDF (reference sequence). The CDR3 loop spans 15 amino acids. Trimming took 0 bases from V and 8 from J, leaving 14 bases between them. The CDR3 region is CATSRERFLLHEQFF. CDR3 DNA: TGTGCCACCAGCAGAGAAAGATTCCTCCTCCATGAGCAGTTCTTC.

The chain employs TRBV4-1 and TRBJ2-3; 7 positions agree with TRBD2. In germline, CDR1 is MGHRA, CDR2 YSYEKL. The CDR3 runs to 16 residues. V dropped 4 bases and J dropped 2; count of bases not matched to a gene: 9. CDR3 coding DNA: TGCGCCAGCAGCCCAAAGGGAGGGACGATCACAGATACGCAGTATTTT. Its translation is CASSPKGGTITDTQYF.

CDR3 DNA: TGTGCCAGCAGGGGAGAACACGGCTCTGGAAACACCATATATTTT. It encodes CASRGEHGSGNTIYF. The V and J genes are TRBV9 and TRBJ1-3; D is unclear. Trimming took 5 bases from V and 0 from J, leaving 12 bases between them. Germline-derived CDR1 and CDR2 are SGDLS and YYNGEE. The CDR3 is 15 amino acids.

The chain carries TRBV30 and TRBJ1-2; 7 bases are shared with TRBD1. V shed 0 bases, J shed 2 bases, and the junction held 6 bases outside the gene matches. The CDR3 extends over 15 amino acids. From germline, CDR1 is GTSNPN and CDR2 SVGIG (reference sequence). The DNA of the CDR3 is TGTGCCTGGAGTGTATACCTGGGACAGAACTATGGCTACACCTTC. This sequence encodes CAWSVYLGQNYGYTF. Looking up the rest from reference TRBV30 and TRBJ1-2 gives the full variable domain: SQTIHQWPATLVQPVGSPLSLECTVEGTSNPNLYWYRQAAGRGLQLLFYSVGIGQISSEVPQNLSASRPQDRQFILSSKKLLLSDSGFYLCAWSVYLGQNYGYTFGSGTRLTVV.

The rearrangement joins TRBV10-2 to TRBJ2-3; unclear D gene. The germline gives CDR1 WSHSY, CDR2 SAAADI. The CDR3 is 13 amino acids. Deletions cut 4 bases from V and 0 bases from J, with 5 bases between. DNA for the CDR3: TGCGCCAGCAGTGTGATAAGCACAGATACGCAGTATTTT. Its translation is CASSVISTDTQYF.

This sequence joins TRBV7-9 and TRBJ1-2, with D possibly being TRBD1 (5 bases). The CDR3 contains 14 residues. CDR1 SEHNR and CDR2 FQNEAQ come from the germline V gene (reference sequence). V was clipped by 5 bases and J by 4 bases, with 14 bases between them. The DNA for the CDR3 is TGTGCCAGCAGCCAGGGATTTGTCGCCTATGGCTACACCTTC. Translation gives CASSQGFVAYGYTF.

The rearrangement links TRBV28 to TRBJ1-2; D might be TRBD1 (5 bases). The CDR3 extends over 15 amino acids. Germline CDR1 is MDHEN and CDR2 is SYDVKM. V lost 5 bases and J lost 4, with 17 bases in between. The CDR3 DNA sequence: TGTGCCAGCAGTGATCCGGGACTTGGAGTCTATGGCTACACCTTC. This gives the protein CASSDPGLGVYGYTF.

The J gene is TRBJ2-1, the V gene TRBV5-1; D remains ambiguous. CDR3 length: 12 residues. Trimming stripped 4 bases from V and 7 bases from J, with 9 bases between. Germline V lookup: CDR1 SGHRS, CDR2 YFSETQ. Here the CDR3 reads CASSQNYNEQFF. The CDR3 nucleotides read TGCGCCAGCAGCCAAAACTATAATGAGCAGTTCTTC.

The chain combines TRBV5-1 with TRBJ2-5; 7 bases fit TRBD1. The V and J ends lost 3 bases and 2 bases, in that order; junction bases with no gene match: 4. Germline V CDR1 and CDR2: SGHRS, YFSETQ. The CDR3 consists of 14 residues. The CDR3 nucleotides are TGCGCCAGCAGCTCAACAGGGGAACAAGAGACCCAGTACTTC. Its translation is CASSSTGEQETQYF.

The genes are TRBV2 and TRBJ2-7, with TRBD2 as a possible D gene (7 bases). In germline, CDR1 is SNHLY, CDR2 FYNNEI. Deletions cut 6 bases from V and 6 bases from J, with 12 bases between. This CDR3 contains 12 residues. The CDR3 DNA reads as TGTGCCAGCAGGGGGGGGCGCGGCGAGCAGTACTTC. Translated, it gives CASRGGRGEQYF.

V is TRBV2 and J is TRBJ1-1; D unresolved. This CDR3 is 16 amino acids long. V was shortened by 2 bases and J by 3 bases, with 16 bases between the two germline ends. Looked up from germline, CDR1 is SNHLY and CDR2 is FYNNEI. The CDR3 DNA follows: TGTGCCAGCAGTGAAAACGCCCCCGCTTCATACACTGAAGCTTTCTTT. Protein sequence: CASSENAPASYTEAFF.

The V gene is TRBV13, the J gene TRBJ1-4, with TRBD1 identical over 10 bases. The CDR3 length is 17 residues. The germline gives CDR1 PRHDT, CDR2 FYEKMQ (reference sequence). J lost 1 base, V lost 3 bases, and 5 bases had no gene match. The CDR3 loop reads CASSLSGQGLTNEKLFF. In DNA form, the CDR3 reads TGTGCCAGCAGCTTGTCGGGACAGGGGCTAACTAATGAAAAACTGTTTTTT.

This chain links TRBV10-2 with TRBJ1-1; D gene uncertain. This CDR3 region has 12 residues. The germline gives CDR1 WSHSY, CDR2 SAAADI. V was pared by 6 bases and J by 0 bases, with 5 bases between. Here the CDR3 reads CASRRMNTEAFF. The CDR3 DNA is TGCGCCAGCAGGCGGATGAACACTGAAGCTTTCTTT.